The 28 T cell receptor beta chains given below trace back to one sample, sequenced in a study of cytomegalovirus exposure and HLA in healthy donors. PCR amplification relied on 60 Vbeta primers (plus 13 Jbeta primers). Produced via immunoSEQ multiplex PCR; TCRdb's table is partial and in-frame only. Among over 150,000 clones listed, 75% to 85% were seen once. Sequenced material: PBMCs. The receptors originated from a male donor in good health and CMV-seropositive.

This chain connects TRBV30 to TRBJ2-5; D is undetermined. The V end lost 3 bases, the J end lost 11 bases, and 10 bases lay between the germline ends. Germline values: CDR1 GTSNPN, CDR2 SVGIG (reference sequence). This CDR3 has 10 residues. The DNA of the CDR3 is TGTGCCTGGAGCCAGGAAGTGCAGTACTTC. This codes for CAWSQEVQYF.

The V and J genes are TRBV7-2 and TRBJ2-2; TRBD1 aligns across 7 bases. The CDR3 is made up of 16 amino acids. V shed 3 bases and J 3 bases; nucleotides not matched to a gene: 7. Germline V gene lookup returns CDR1 SGHTA and CDR2 FQGNSA. CDR3 amino acids: CASSFHGQDHTGELFF. CDR3 nucleotides: TGTGCCAGCAGCTTCCACGGACAGGATCACACCGGGGAGCTGTTTTTT.

The V call is TRBV5-8, the J call TRBJ2-2; 7 bases are shared with TRBD1. Looked up from germline, CDR1 is SGHTS and CDR2 is YDEGEE. The CDR3 runs to 15 residues. After removal of 3 bases from V and 6 bases from J, the junction contained 8 bases not matched to a gene. DNA of the CDR3: TGTGCCAGCAGCTCCCGGGACAGTAGGCCCGGGGAGCTGTTTTTT. Translating it yields CASSSRDSRPGELFF.

This clone is a singleton in its sample. The rearrangement uses TRBV18 and TRBJ1-5, with 8 positions matching TRBD1. Germline values: CDR1 KGHSH, CDR2 LQKENI. The CDR3 length is 15 residues. The V and J ends lost 4 bases and 7 bases, in that order; junction bases with no gene match: 9. The CDR3 DNA follows: TGTGCCAGCTCACTGGAAGGACAGGGACGACAGCCCCAGCATTTT. This encodes CASSLEGQGRQPQHF.

The rearrangement joins TRBV7-9 to TRBJ2-1; 8 bases agree with TRBD1. Germline CDR1 reads SEHNR; CDR2 reads FQNEAQ (reference sequence). This CDR3 is built from 15 residues. V gave up 5 bases and J gave up 4 bases; unmatched junction bases: 7. The CDR3 is CASSIGTGEYNEQFF. CDR3 nucleotides: TGTGCCAGCAGCATCGGGACAGGAGAATACAATGAGCAGTTCTTC.

The CDR3, as DNA: TGCGCCAGCAGGGCCCGGGACACTTCCTCAACTAATGAAAAACTGTTTTTT. It is translated as CASRARDTSSTNEKLFF. The chain is built from TRBV5-1 and TRBJ1-4, with D perhaps TRBD1 (6 bases). This CDR3 contains 17 residues. Germline V gene data show CDR1 as SGHRS and CDR2 as YFSETQ. Trimming removed 5 bases at V and 0 bases at J, with 17 bases between.

This clone was observed a handful of times. This chain joins TRBV2 and TRBJ1-2; maybe TRBD1 (5 bases). The CDR3 contains 16 residues. V lost 2 bases and J lost 2, with 15 bases in between. Germline CDR1 reads SNHLY; CDR2 reads FYNNEI. In DNA, the CDR3 is TGTGCCAGCAGTGAATATCTTGGGGGGACGAACTATGGCTACACCTTC. Protein product: CASSEYLGGTNYGYTF.

The rearrangement links TRBV5-1 to TRBJ2-1; possibly TRBD2 for D (6 bases). This CDR3 comprises 15 residues. CDR1 is SGHRS and CDR2 is YFSETQ in the germline V gene. Trimming took 0 bases from V and 12 from J, leaving 19 bases between them. Here the CDR3 DNA reads TGCGCCAGCAGCTTGGGGGGGGACGGAGGCCGAAGGCAGTTCTTC. Protein product: CASSLGGDGGRRQFF.

The V and J genes are TRBV14 and TRBJ1-1; no definite D call. The CDR3 spans 16 residues. CDR1 is SGHDN, CDR2 FVKESK, per germline. V lost 0 bases and J lost 3, with 14 bases in between. CDR3 DNA: TGTGCCAGCAGCCAAGATGCCGGGGAGAATGACACTGAAGCTTTCTTT. Amino acids: CASSQDAGENDTEAFF.

Details on this clone: Other nucleotide sequences from this sample produce the same CDR3. The chain uses TRBV9 and TRBJ2-1; D unresolved. The germline CDR1 and CDR2 sequences are SGDLS and YYNGEE. Trimming stripped 3 bases from V and 7 bases from J, with 5 bases between. The CDR3 has 11 amino acids. The DNA of the CDR3 is TGTGCCAGCAGCGCCCGTAATGAGCAGTTCTTC. The encoded protein is CASSARNEQFF.

The rearrangement uses TRBV6-6 and TRBJ1-6, with a weak D call TRBD1 (6 bases). The germline V and J ends were trimmed by 6 bases and 9 bases, with 18 bases remaining between them. This CDR3 comprises 15 residues. Per the germline V gene, CDR1 is MNHNY and CDR2 is SVGAGI (reference sequence). In DNA, the CDR3 is TGTGCCAGCAGGCTCTCACAGGGTTCGGGTTCACCCCTCCACTTT. The encoded protein is CASRLSQGSGSPLHF.

The chain is built from TRBV30 and TRBJ1-1; 8 bases match TRBD1. From germline, CDR1 is GTSNPN and CDR2 SVGIG (reference sequence). The CDR3 extends over 11 amino acids. Trimming cost V 2 bases and J 11 bases; bases outside gene matches: 4. The DNA of the CDR3 is TGTGCCTGGAGTCTTCAGGGGGCTGCTTTCTTT. As protein: CAWSLQGAAFF.

The chain carries TRBV5-1 and TRBJ2-3; 8 nucleotides align to TRBD2. Per germline, CDR1 SGHRS and CDR2 YFSETQ. V was pared by 0 bases and J by 1 base, with 4 bases of the junction left unmatched. This CDR3 has 16 residues. CDR3 coding DNA: TGCGCCAGCAGCTTGGCCTACGGGGGGGGCACAGATACGCAGTATTTT. It encodes CASSLAYGGGTDTQYF.

The CDR3 DNA follows: TGTGCCAGCAGTGCCACAGGAGGGAATGGCTACACCTTC. Translation: CASSATGGNGYTF. J is TRBJ1-2 and V is TRBV27, with a weak D call TRBD1 (5 bases). This CDR3 is 13 amino acids long. Trimming removed 5 bases from V and 6 bases from J, with 13 bases in between. In germline, CDR1 is MNHEY, CDR2 SMNVEV (reference sequence).

Comment on this clone: The sample has other DNA sequences that encode this CDR3 too. The CDR3 nucleotides are TGCAGTGCTAGAGGGCCCGGGGAGCTGTTTTTT. This sequence encodes CSARGPGELFF. V and J are TRBV20-1 and TRBJ2-2; D unresolved. Trimming removed 1 base from V and 6 bases from J, with 3 bases in between. CDR3 size: 11 residues. Germline lookup yields CDR1 DFQATT and CDR2 SNEGSKA (reference sequence).

The rearrangement joins TRBV2 to TRBJ1-1; weak D call: TRBD1 (6 bases). Per germline, CDR1 SNHLY and CDR2 FYNNEI. V shed 3 bases and J shed 4 bases, with 18 bases lying between them. This CDR3 has 16 amino acids. CDR3 DNA: TGTGCCAGCAGTGACCCGCGGGGGGCGCAGTCCACTGAAGCTTTCTTT. Protein: CASSDPRGAQSTEAFF.

V gene TRBV7-3 combines with J gene TRBJ1-1; no clear D gene. Trimming took off 2 bases at V and 0 bases at J, with 7 bases between the two ends. The CDR3 is made up of 14 amino acids. Germline assignment: CDR1 SGHTA and CDR2 FQGTGA. The CDR3 reads CASSLEGVNTEAFF. CDR3 bases: TGTGCCAGCAGCTTAGAGGGTGTGAACACTGAAGCTTTCTTT.

The genes are TRBV6-5 and TRBJ1-1; perhaps TRBD1 as D (5 bases). V lost 0 bases and J lost 4, with 12 bases in between. CDR3 length: 15 amino acids. Germline V lookup: CDR1 MNHEY, CDR2 SVGAGI. CDR3 in amino acids: CASSYSRTLGTEAFF. For the CDR3, the DNA is TGTGCCAGCAGTTACTCGAGGACACTTGGCACTGAAGCTTTCTTT.

The gene calls are TRBV7-5 and TRBJ2-2; the table's D call of TRBD2 was not tested on the DNA. TRBV7-5 is termed a pseudogene. The CDR3 spans 14 residues. The CDR3 is CARSPVGGAGELFF. CDR3 coding DNA: TGTGCCAGAAGCCCGGTGGGGGGAGCCGGGGAGCTGTTTTTT.

CDR3 loop: CASSIGFSGLMNEQYF. DNA for the CDR3: TGTGCCAGTAGTATAGGGTTCTCGGGGTTGATGAACGAGCAGTACTTC. V usage is TRBV19 and J usage is TRBJ2-7; TRBD2 is a possible D gene (5 bases). The V and J ends lost 1 base and 5 bases respectively, with 18 bases between them. The CDR3 totals 16 residues. Germline V gene sequence: CDR1 LNHDA, CDR2 SQIVND (reference sequence).

This clone was found a few times. The chain has TRBV7-9 and TRBJ1-3; maybe TRBD1 (6 bases). Germline V gene lookup returns CDR1 SEHNR and CDR2 FQNEAQ (reference sequence). Trimming took 4 bases from V and 1 from J, leaving 14 bases between them. The CDR3 totals 16 residues. The CDR3 DNA is TGTGCCAGCAGCTCCGTCCTGACAGGATCTGGAAACACCATATATTTT. It yields the protein CASSSVLTGSGNTIYF.

This rearrangement joins TRBV2 to TRBJ2-7; 10 positions agree with TRBD2. V trimming: 5 bases; J trimming: 4 bases; junction bases outside the gene matches: 5. The CDR3 runs to 14 residues. Per germline, CDR1 SNHLY and CDR2 FYNNEI. CDR3 DNA: TGTGCCAGCAGTCGGGCTAGCGGGGGATACGAGCAGTACTTC. Translating it yields CASSRASGGYEQYF.

The chain links TRBV5-4 to TRBJ2-3; TRBD2 agrees at 11 bases. V gave up 0 bases and J gave up 2 bases; unmatched junction bases: 2. The CDR3 length is 16 residues. Germline V lookup: CDR1 SGHNT, CDR2 YYREEE (reference sequence). The CDR3 protein is CASSLVSGGVTDTQYF. The CDR3 nucleotides read TGTGCCAGCAGCTTGGTTAGCGGGGGGGTCACAGATACGCAGTATTTT. The complete variable domain, with remaining parts taken from reference TRBV5-4 and TRBJ2-3, reads ETGVTQSPTHLIKTRGQQVTLRCSSQSGHNTVSWYQQALGQGPQFIFQYYREEENGRGNFPPRFSGLQFPNYSSELNVNALELDDSALYLCASSLVSGGVTDTQYFGPGTRLTVL.

The chain is built from TRBV2 and TRBJ2-2; the D is unclear. Trimming cost V 5 bases and J 6 bases, with 7 bases left between them. Germline CDR1 is SNHLY and CDR2 is FYNNEI. The CDR3 is 12 residues long. Here the CDR3 reads CASSINSGELFF. DNA of the CDR3: TGTGCCAGCAGTATTAATTCCGGGGAGCTGTTTTTT.

The CDR3 DNA reads as TGCGCCAGCAGCCAAGGGTTAGCTCTCTACGAGCAGTACTTC. It specifies CASSQGLALYEQYF. The gene calls are TRBV4-1 and TRBJ2-7, with no clear D. This CDR3 spans 14 amino acids. V lost 1 base, J lost 3 bases, and 10 bases lay in between. The germline gives CDR1 MGHRA, CDR2 YSYEKL.

This chain connects TRBV5-1 to TRBJ2-1; 7 bases match TRBD2. Per germline, CDR1 SGHRS and CDR2 YFSETQ. J gave up 7 bases and V 4 bases, and 11 bases lay outside the gene matches. This CDR3 comprises 15 residues. CDR3 in amino acids: CASSARDGRGNEQFF. DNA for the CDR3: TGCGCCAGCAGCGCCCGGGATGGGCGGGGGAATGAGCAGTTCTTC.

This sequence joins TRBV5-1 and TRBJ2-2, with 7 bases lining up with TRBD1. The CDR3 runs 15 residues. Losses at the gene ends were 4 bases for V and 7 bases for J; bases not matched to a gene: 10. The germline V gene encodes CDR1 SGHRS and CDR2 YFSETQ. The CDR3 loop is CASSLLQGENGELFF. The CDR3 coding sequence is TGCGCCAGCAGCCTCCTTCAGGGGGAGAACGGGGAGCTGTTTTTT.

The chain couples TRBV6-5 to TRBJ1-2; 10 bases are shared with TRBD1. CDR3 length equals 15 residues. The junction had 8 bases not matched to a gene; V was cut back by 7 bases and J by 3 bases. Germline-derived CDR1 and CDR2 are MNHEY and SVGAGI. Here the CDR3 DNA reads TGTGCCAGCACCCACCGGGACAGGGGTTACTATGGCTACACCTTC. Translated, it gives CASTHRDRGYYGYTF.